This record looks at one T cell receptor (beta chain) sequence and its context. The method was immunoSEQ multiplex PCR; TCRdb's version includes in-frame clones alone and lacks a portion of them. The sample includes tens of thousands of clones, 80% to 95% of them seen just once. Germline values: CDR1 SEHNR, CDR2 FQNEAQ (reference sequence). V shed 2 bases, J shed 5 bases, and the junction held 4 bases outside the gene matches. The CDR3 contains 15 residues. This record belongs to a study of T cell changes during pregnancy in multiple sclerosis. The clonotype originates from a female donor with multiple sclerosis, enrolled in a pregnancy study. The chain links TRBV7-9 to TRBJ1-5; 9 bases are a match to TRBD1. The sample was CD4+ T cells from peripheral blood mononuclear cells, taken in the third trimester of pregnancy. The CDR3 is CASSLNGQGYQPQHF. CDR3 DNA sequence: TGTGCCAGCAGCTTAAATGGACAGGGGTATCAGCCCCAGCATTTT.